Sequencing of this T cell receptor (beta chain) was carried out in a study of blood T cell repertoires in COVID-19. Here immunoSEQ multiplex PCR was the method, and the copy in TCRdb shows in-frame clones only, minus some. The sample yields about 220,000 clones, approximately 83% seen once. The CDR3 contains 16 residues. The V end was cut by 5 bases, the J end by 0 bases, with 11 bases between. Germline V gives CDR1 MDHEN, CDR2 SYDVKM. This clonotype originated in a woman aged 40-49 years with active or convalescent COVID-19. V and J are TRBV28 and TRBJ1-6; D is possibly TRBD1 (5 bases). Sequenced sample: peripheral blood. DNA of the CDR3: TGTGCCAGCAGTCGCGGGGGGGGCTCCTATAATTCACCCCTCCACTTT. It is translated as CASSRGGGSYNSPLHF.